This is a list of T cell receptor beta chains from one sample in a study of T cell responses to AZD1222 COVID-19 vaccine. The data were produced by immunoSEQ multiplex PCR, yet TCRdb's version contains in-frame clones alone and is incomplete. The sample records some 140,000 clones, approximately 92% being singletons. The sample in question was peripheral blood, obtained on day 0 of AZD1222 vaccination. The receptors originated from an adult in good health. The CDR3 runs from the conserved cysteine through the conserved F or W.

v_gene: TRBV28
CDR3aa: CATTGGRATEAFF

v_gene: TRBV27
CDR3aa: CASSLGGGAPYNEQFF

v_gene: TRBV27
CDR3aa: CASSSWGLAANTEAFF

v_gene: TRBV6-5
CDR3aa: CASRAIGDTIYF

v_gene: TRBV7-8
CDR3aa: CASSLASGYTDTQYF

v_gene: TRBV27
CDR3aa: CASSRTYYEQYF

v_gene: TRBV28
CDR3aa: CASSLAGETYEQYF

v_gene: TRBV28
CDR3aa: CASSLSGDQETQYF

v_gene: TRBV28
CDR3aa: CASSLWWDRDSEKLFF

v_gene: TRBV4-2
CDR3aa: CASSQDSTGGTNTEAFF

v_gene: TRBV30
CDR3aa: CAWSVWGDEQYF

v_gene: TRBV5-6
CDR3aa: CASSLATNEKLFF

v_gene: TRBV7-8
CDR3aa: CASSPYLNTIYF

v_gene: TRBV6-1
CDR3aa: CASSEIGRSTDTQYF

v_gene: TRBV20-1
CDR3aa: CSASRAGLVDEQYF

v_gene: TRBV27
CDR3aa: CASSFSAGGPYNEQFF

v_gene: TRBV28
CDR3aa: CASTTLKREQYF

v_gene: TRBV27
CDR3aa: CASSFAGAYEQYF

v_gene: TRBV5-5
CDR3aa: CASSSVNTEAFF

v_gene: TRBV4-3
CDR3aa: CASSLSPNRVTEAFF

v_gene: TRBV11-2
CDR3aa: CASSLTGGEKLFF

v_gene: TRBV29-1
CDR3aa: CSASGQGERYGYTF

v_gene: TRBV29-1
CDR3aa: CSVEGGGTDTQYF

v_gene: TRBV3-1/TRBV3-2
CDR3aa: CASSPPGQGKAFF

v_gene: TRBV27
CDR3aa: CASSFSSGTVSYEQYF

v_gene: TRBV2
CDR3aa: CASTKEASGMNEQFF

v_gene: TRBV18
CDR3aa: CASARDSNSYEQYF

v_gene: TRBV3-1/TRBV3-2
CDR3aa: CASSRSGGSSYNEQFF

v_gene: TRBV6-5
CDR3aa: CASSYSGGGNQPQHF

v_gene: TRBV6-6
CDR3aa: CASSSGLIGSYEQYF

v_gene: TRBV9
CDR3aa: CASSGGAPSGTGNTIYF

v_gene: TRBV7-9
CDR3aa: CASSRGTEGVGYTF

v_gene: TRBV6-4
CDR3aa: CASSDRVGYEQYF

v_gene: TRBV9
CDR3aa: CASSEGEGVNTQYF

v_gene: TRBV4-3
CDR3aa: CASSSQRESPYETQYF

v_gene: TRBV19
CDR3aa: CASSRVFGNQPQHF

v_gene: TRBV9
CDR3aa: CASSVDGGSGPNTEAFF

v_gene: TRBV4-2
CDR3aa: CASSQDRASPYGYTF

v_gene: TRBV6-5
CDR3aa: CASSWTGAANQPQHF